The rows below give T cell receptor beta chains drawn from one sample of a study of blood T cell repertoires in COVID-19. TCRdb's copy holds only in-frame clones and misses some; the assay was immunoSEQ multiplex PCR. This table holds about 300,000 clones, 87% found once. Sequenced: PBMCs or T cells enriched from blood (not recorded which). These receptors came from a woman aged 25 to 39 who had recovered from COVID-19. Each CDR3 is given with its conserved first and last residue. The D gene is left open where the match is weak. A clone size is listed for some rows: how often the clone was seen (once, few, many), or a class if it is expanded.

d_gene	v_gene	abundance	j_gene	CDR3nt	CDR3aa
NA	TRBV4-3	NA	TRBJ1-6	TGCGCCAGCAGCCCGGTAGATAATTCACCCCTCCACTTT	CASSPVDNSPLHF
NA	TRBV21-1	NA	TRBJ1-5	TGTGCCAGCAGCGCCCCCCCAGGGGGCAGGGGCAATCAGCCCCAGCATTTT	CASSAPPGGRGNQPQHF
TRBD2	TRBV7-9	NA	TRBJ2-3	TGTGCCAGCAGCCAAAGCGGGGGGAGCACAGATACGCAGTATTTT	CASSQSGGSTDTQYF
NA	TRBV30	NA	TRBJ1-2	TGTGCCTGGGGGACCGGGGGCTACACCTTC	CAWGTGGYTF
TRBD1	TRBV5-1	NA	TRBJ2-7	TGCGCCAGCAGCGTACCGGGACAGGGGGTCCAAGAGCAGTACTTC	CASSVPGQGVQEQYF
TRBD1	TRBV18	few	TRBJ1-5	TGTGCCAGCTCACCGGACAGGGGTCAGCCCCAGCATTTT	CASSPDRGQPQHF
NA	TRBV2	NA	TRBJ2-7	TGTGCCAGCTTTAAAGGTACAGACAATGAGCAGTACTTC	CASFKGTDNEQYF
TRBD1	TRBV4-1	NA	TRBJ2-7	TGCGCCAGCAGCCAAGATACCGACCCGGGACAGGGCCAAGTGTTCAGGGACTACGAGCAGTACTTC	CASSQDTDPGQGQVFRDYEQYF
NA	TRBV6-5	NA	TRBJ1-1	TGTGCCAGCAGGTGGACAGAAAACACTGAAGCTTTCTTT	CASRWTENTEAFF
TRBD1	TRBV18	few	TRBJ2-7	TGTGCCAGCTCACCGGGACAGGGTTCCTACGAGCAGTACTTC	CASSPGQGSYEQYF
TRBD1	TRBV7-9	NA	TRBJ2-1	TGTGCCAGCAGCTTAGCCGGGACAGGGTGGGATGAGCAGTTCTTC	CASSLAGTGWDEQFF
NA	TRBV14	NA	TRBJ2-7	TGTGCCAGCAGCCTCAAGGGGGTTCTAACCTACGAGCAGTACTTC	CASSLKGVLTYEQYF
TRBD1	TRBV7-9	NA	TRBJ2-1	TGTGCCAGCAGCGGAGACAGGGGGCTTGGTGAGCAGTTCTTC	CASSGDRGLGEQFF
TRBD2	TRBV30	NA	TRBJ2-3	TGTGCCTGGAGTGAGGATAGGAGGCTAGCGGGGTTAGAAACAAGCACAGATACGCAGTATTTT	CAWSEDRRLAGLETSTDTQYF
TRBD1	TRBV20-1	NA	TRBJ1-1	TGCAGTGCCCGGAGGGGGCAGGAAGCTTTCTTT	CSARRGQEAFF
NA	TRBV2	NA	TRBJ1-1	TGTGCCAGCAGGGAGACAGTGAACACTGAAGCTTTCTTT	CASRETVNTEAFF
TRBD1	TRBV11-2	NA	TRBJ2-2	TGTGCCAGCAGACGCCCCGGGACAGGGGCCGGGGAGCTGTTTTTT	CASRRPGTGAGELFF
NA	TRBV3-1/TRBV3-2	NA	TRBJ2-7	TGTGCCAGCAGCCAAGTTCCGAGCTACGAGCAGTACTTC	CASSQVPSYEQYF
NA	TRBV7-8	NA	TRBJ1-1	TGTGCCAGCAGCACCCAGACAGTGAACACTGAAGCTTTCTTT	CASSTQTVNTEAFF
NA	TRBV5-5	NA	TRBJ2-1	TGTGCCAGCAGCTTGGGGGGAGTAAGCCGTAATGAGCAGTTCTTC	CASSLGGVSRNEQFF
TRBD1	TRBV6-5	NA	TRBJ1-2	TGTGCCAGCAGTTGGGCCGACAGGGTAGGCTACACCTTC	CASSWADRVGYTF
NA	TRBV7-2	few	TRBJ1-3	TGTGCCAGCAGCTTAGTCGGGAGCTCTGGAAACACCATATATTTT	CASSLVGSSGNTIYF
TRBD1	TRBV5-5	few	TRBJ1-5	TGTGCCAGCAGTATGGACAGGGCGCAGCCCCAGCATTTT	CASSMDRAQPQHF
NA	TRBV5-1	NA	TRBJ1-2	TGCGCCAGCAGCCCCTCCGGGGAGGGTAGCTATGGCTACACCTTC	CASSPSGEGSYGYTF
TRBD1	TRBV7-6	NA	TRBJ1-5	TGTGCCAGCAGCTTGACAGGGGGTGATCAGCCCCAGCATTTT	CASSLTGGDQPQHF
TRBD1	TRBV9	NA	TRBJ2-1	TGTGCCAGCAGCGCCCCAGGGGGCCTATACAATGAGCAGTTCTTC	CASSAPGGLYNEQFF
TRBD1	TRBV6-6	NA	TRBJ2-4	TGTGCCAGCAGTCCGGGACAGGGGCCCAAAAACATTCAGTACTTC	CASSPGQGPKNIQYF
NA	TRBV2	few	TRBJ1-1	TGTGCCAGCATAGCCCTAAGTTTGAGGAACACTGAAGCTTTCTTT	CASIALSLRNTEAFF
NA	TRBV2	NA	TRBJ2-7	TGTGCCAGCAGTGTGAGGGACACTTCCTCCTACGAGCAGTACTTC	CASSVRDTSSYEQYF
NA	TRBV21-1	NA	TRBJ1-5	TGTGCCAGCAGGGCGTGGAGGGGTTTGTGTCAGCCCCAGCATTTT	CASRAWRGLCQPQHF
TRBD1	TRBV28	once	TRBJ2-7	TGTGCCAGCAGTAGAGGGGTAGGGGGACAGGGTAGTGGGCAGTACTTC	CASSRGVGGQGSGQYF